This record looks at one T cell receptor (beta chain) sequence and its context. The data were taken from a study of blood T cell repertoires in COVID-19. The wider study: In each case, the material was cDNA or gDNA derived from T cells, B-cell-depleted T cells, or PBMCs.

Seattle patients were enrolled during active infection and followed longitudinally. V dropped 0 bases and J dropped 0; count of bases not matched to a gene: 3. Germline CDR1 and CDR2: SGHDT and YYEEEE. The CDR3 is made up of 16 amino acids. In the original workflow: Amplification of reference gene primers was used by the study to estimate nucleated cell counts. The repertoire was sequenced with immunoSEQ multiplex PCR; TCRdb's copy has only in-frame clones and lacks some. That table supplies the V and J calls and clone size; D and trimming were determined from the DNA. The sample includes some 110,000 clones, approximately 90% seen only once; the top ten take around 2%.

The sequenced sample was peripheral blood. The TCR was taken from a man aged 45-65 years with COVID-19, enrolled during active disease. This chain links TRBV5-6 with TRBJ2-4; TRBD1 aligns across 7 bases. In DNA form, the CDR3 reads TGTGCCAGCAGCTTGGGGGGACAGCTAGCCAAAAACATTCAGTACTTC. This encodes CASSLGGQLAKNIQYF.